The source of this T cell receptor beta chain is a study of blood T cell repertoires in COVID-19 (dated by TCRdb to about 2020). About the investigation overall: Samples covering the acute and convalescent phases of COVID-19 were provided by collaborators in the United States, Italy and Spain. The material from the prospective study consisted of cDNA or gDNA derived from T cells, B-cell-depleted T cells, or PBMCs. Deeply sampled blood TCRbeta repertoires from subjects exposed to, actively infected with, or recovered from COVID-19 were included in the dataset. The repertoires were made available in a free public database intended to serve as a resource for research on the immune response to SARS-CoV-2. Samples came from the ongoing ImmuneRACE study (first 160 participants) plus 1,254 subjects from 6 global collaborators. Sample metadata almost always included a de-identified subject ID, COVID-19 status, age in years and sex. Where available, HLA class I and class II types were taken from metadata supplied by the sample provider and were not determined by assay-based typing. Findings and caveats that apply to the study as a whole: The amount of clinical and demographic metadata varied by source and participant and was provided uncurated.

TCRbeta CDR3 regions were amplified from genomic DNA by means of the immunoSEQ Assay, a bias-controlled multiplex PCR. The paper's processing steps were these. Within the assay, amplification of reference gene primers was used to estimate how many nucleated cells each sample contained. To quantify the absolute abundance of each unique TCRbeta CDR3 rearrangement, sequence reads were collapsed and filtered. For each sample, productive Simpson clonality was calculated by taking the square root of Simpson's diversity index across productive rearrangements. The source is immuneACCESS, and TCRdb retained only in-frame sequences with V and J called. Part of the clones is not carried over; for the studies checked, unresolved V genes explain less than half of this, and the remainder is unexplained. The V and J calls and clone size were taken over from that table, and D and trimming were inferred from the DNA. For this sample there are 150,000 to 200,000 clones; 90% to 95% appear just once. 0.53% of the sample goes to the ten largest clones.

CDR1 is given as SGHTA and CDR2 as FQGTGA, both from the germline V gene. The CDR3 spans 15 residues, from the cysteine through the phenylalanine. The retained sequence is limited to the CDR3, 45 bases, with the frame set at the first base. After removal of 5 bases from V and 8 bases from J, the junction retains 12 bases not matched to a gene. This clone came up a few times. Its antigen is still unknown. No much larger clonotype is one base removed from it; base qualities were not supplied. The collaborating institutions used their own protocols to collect whole blood in K2EDTA tubes. For TCRbeta analysis, collaborators shipped samples in one of three forms: frozen whole blood, isolated PBMCs, or DNA extracted from either of those sample types.

The sequencing input was peripheral blood. This clonotype was obtained from a man in his fifties with acute or convalescent COVID-19. This chain joins TRBV7-3 to TRBJ2-1; 7 middle bases align to TRBD2. Here the CDR3 is given as CASSPREGPVDEQFF. The DNA is TGTGCCAGCAGCCCCAGGGAGGGACCCGTGGATGAGCAGTTCTTC.